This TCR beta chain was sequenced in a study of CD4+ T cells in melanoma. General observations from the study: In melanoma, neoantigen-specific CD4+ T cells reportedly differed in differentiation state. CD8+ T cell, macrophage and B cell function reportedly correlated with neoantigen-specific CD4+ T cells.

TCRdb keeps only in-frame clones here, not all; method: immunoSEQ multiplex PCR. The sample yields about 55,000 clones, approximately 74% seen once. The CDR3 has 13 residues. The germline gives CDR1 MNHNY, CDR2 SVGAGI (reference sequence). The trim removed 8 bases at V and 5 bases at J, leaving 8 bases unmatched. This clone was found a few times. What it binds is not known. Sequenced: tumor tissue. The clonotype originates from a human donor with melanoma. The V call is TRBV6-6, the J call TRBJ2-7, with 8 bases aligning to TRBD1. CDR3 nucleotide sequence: TGTGCCAGCGGCGAGACAGGGGCAAACGAGCAGTACTTC. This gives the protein CASGETGANEQYF.